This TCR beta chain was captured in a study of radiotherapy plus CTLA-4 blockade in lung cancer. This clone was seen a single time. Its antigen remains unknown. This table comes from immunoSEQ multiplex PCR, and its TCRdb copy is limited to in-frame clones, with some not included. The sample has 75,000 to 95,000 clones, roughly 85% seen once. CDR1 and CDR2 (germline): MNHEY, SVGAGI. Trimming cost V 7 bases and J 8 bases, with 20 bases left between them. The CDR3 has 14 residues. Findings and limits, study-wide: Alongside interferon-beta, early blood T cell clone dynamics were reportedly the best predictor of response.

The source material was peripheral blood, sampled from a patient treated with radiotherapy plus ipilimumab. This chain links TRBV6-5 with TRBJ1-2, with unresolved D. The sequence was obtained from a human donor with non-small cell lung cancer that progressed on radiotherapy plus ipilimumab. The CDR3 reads CASKAPGTPKGYTF. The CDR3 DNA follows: TGTGCCAGCAAAGCCCCGGGAACGCCGAAGGGCTACACCTTC.